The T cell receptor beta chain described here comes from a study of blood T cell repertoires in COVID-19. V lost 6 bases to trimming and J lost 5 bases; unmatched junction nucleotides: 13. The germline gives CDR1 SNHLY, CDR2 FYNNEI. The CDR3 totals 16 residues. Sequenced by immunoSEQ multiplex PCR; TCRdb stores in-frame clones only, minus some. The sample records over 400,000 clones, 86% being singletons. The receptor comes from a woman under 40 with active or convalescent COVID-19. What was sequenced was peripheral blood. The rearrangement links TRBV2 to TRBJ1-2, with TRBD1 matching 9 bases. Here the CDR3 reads CASRAPLGTGLYGYTF. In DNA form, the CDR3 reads TGTGCCAGCAGGGCCCCCCTTGGGACAGGGTTGTATGGCTACACCTTC.